These 26 T cell receptor beta chains were all obtained from the same sample, sequenced in a study of T cell responses to AZD1222 COVID-19 vaccine. Sequencing used immunoSEQ multiplex PCR; TCRdb keeps in-frame clones, though not all of them. The sample lists 150,000 to 200,000 clones, 92% occurring once. The sample was peripheral blood, taken 28 days after the second AZD1222 dose. The origin of the receptors is an adult who received the AZD1222 COVID-19 vaccine.

The chain is built from TRBV6-2 or TRBV6-3 and TRBJ2-7; 10 bases are a match to TRBD1. Germline V gene data show CDR1 as MNHEY and CDR2 as SVGEGT. With 0 bases clipped from V and 3 bases from J, the junction kept 2 bases outside the gene matches. The CDR3 is 15 amino acids. The CDR3 loop reads CASSYSWDRGYEQYF. Here the CDR3 DNA reads TGTGCCAGCAGTTACTCTTGGGACAGGGGCTACGAGCAGTACTTC.

The chain has TRBV7-2 and TRBJ2-5, with 11 bases lining up with TRBD2. V gave up 11 bases and J gave up 1 base; unmatched junction bases: 3. Germline V gene lookup returns CDR1 SGHTA and CDR2 FQGNSA. The CDR3 runs 13 residues. CDR3: CAGGLAAQETQYF. In nucleotides, the CDR3 is TGTGCCGGGGGACTAGCGGCCCAAGAGACCCAGTACTTC.

The chain carries TRBV24-1 and TRBJ1-3; D unresolved. This CDR3 spans 13 amino acids. V was trimmed by 9 bases and J by 2 bases, leaving 10 bases between them. Per the germline V gene, CDR1 is KGHDR and CDR2 is SFDVKD. The CDR3 nucleotides are TGTGCCACCGGGGTTGCAACTGGAAACACCATATATTTT. Protein: CATGVATGNTIYF.

The chain has TRBV6-4 and TRBJ1-1; D unresolved. CDR3 length: 13 residues. The V gene's germline CDR1 is MRHNA and CDR2 SNTAGT. Trimming shortened V by 6 bases and J by 1 base, and 9 bases separated the two germline ends. The DNA for the CDR3 is TGTGCCAGCAGCAGAACTTCGAACACTGAAGCTTTCTTT. Amino acid sequence: CASSRTSNTEAFF.

The genes are TRBV19 and TRBJ1-4; TRBD1 aligns across 7 bases. CDR1 is LNHDA and CDR2 is SQIVND in the germline V gene (reference sequence). Trimming removed 3 bases from V and 4 bases from J; junction bases left unmatched: 5. The CDR3 has 15 residues. The CDR3 nucleotides are TGTGCCAGTAGTATTGGGACAGTTATTAATGAAAAACTGTTTTTT. Encoded protein: CASSIGTVINEKLFF.

The J gene is TRBJ2-7, the V gene TRBV7-9, with a weak D call TRBD1 (5 bases). V lost 1 base to trimming and J lost 6 bases, with 19 bases between them. Germline V CDR1 and CDR2: SEHNR, FQNEAQ (reference sequence). CDR3 size: 16 residues. CDR3 coding DNA: TGTGCCAGCAGCTTAGTGCCCCAGGGCCTAGTGGGCGAGCAGTACTTC. This codes for CASSLVPQGLVGEQYF.

The CDR3: CASSLGGTGHTGELFF. CDR3 coding DNA: TGTGCCAGCAGCTTGGGTGGGACAGGGCACACCGGGGAGCTGTTTTTT. The chain combines TRBV5-6 with TRBJ2-2; 9 nucleotides line up with TRBD1. Trimming removed 0 bases from V and 3 bases from J; junction bases left unmatched: 3. CDR3 length: 16 residues. Germline CDR1 is SGHDT and CDR2 is YYEEEE.

This rearrangement joins TRBV10-3 to TRBJ1-1; D is perhaps TRBD1 (5 bases). Trimming cost V 6 bases and J 10 bases, with 30 bases left between them. Germline V gene data show CDR1 as ENHRY and CDR2 as SYGVKD. The CDR3 is made up of 17 amino acids. The CDR3 DNA reads as TGTGCCATCAGCGGAGGGACCTCTGGGCCCTCCCCGCTGGGAGCTTTCTTT. Encoded protein: CAISGGTSGPSPLGAFF.

The gene calls are TRBV6-4 and TRBJ2-2; possibly TRBD2 for D (7 bases). The V end was cut by 8 bases, the J end by 3 bases, with 10 bases between. CDR1 is MRHNA and CDR2 is SNTAGT in the germline V gene. The CDR3 is 13 amino acids. CDR3 DNA: TGTGCCAGCGGGGGGGCCGACACCGGGGAGCTGTTTTTT. Residues: CASGGADTGELFF.

The V gene is TRBV15, the J gene TRBJ1-2, with 8 positions matching TRBD1. CDR1 and CDR2 from the germline V gene are LNHNV and YYDKDF (reference sequence). Germline trimming cut 1 base from V and 4 bases from J; bases unmatched to any gene: 8. The CDR3 extends over 16 amino acids. The CDR3 region has the DNA TGTGCCACCAGCAGAGCAGGACAGGGCGAGGCCTATGGCTACACCTTC. Its translation is CATSRAGQGEAYGYTF. The full variable domain, in which reference TRBV15 and TRBJ1-2 provide the parts outside the CDR3, is DAMVIQNPRYQVTQFGKPVTLSCSQTLNHNVMYWYQQKSSQAPKLLFHYYDKDFNNEADTPDNFQSRRPNTSFCFLDIRSPGLGDTAMYLCATSRAGQGEAYGYTFGSGTRLTVV.

This chain joins TRBV5-4 and TRBJ2-3, with 8 bases matching TRBD2. Germline V gives CDR1 SGHNT, CDR2 YYREEE (reference sequence). The V and J ends lost 2 bases and 6 bases, in that order; junction bases with no gene match: 5. This CDR3 contains 14 residues. The CDR3 region is CASSFGGARDTQYF. The CDR3 DNA is TGTGCCAGCAGCTTCGGGGGGGCGAGGGATACGCAGTATTTT.

V and J are TRBV7-8 and TRBJ1-6; D gene unclear. The CDR3 is 13 residues long. Trimming took 0 bases from V and 6 from J, leaving 3 bases between them. From germline, CDR1 is SGHVS and CDR2 FQNEAQ. CDR3 sequence: CASSLAFNSPLHF. The CDR3 nucleotides are TGTGCCAGCAGCTTAGCATTTAATTCACCCCTCCACTTT.

The rearrangement joins TRBV30 to TRBJ1-6; tentative D call: TRBD1 (6 bases). The CDR3 totals 12 residues. Germline CDR1 GTSNPN, CDR2 SVGIG (reference sequence). Trimming pared 4 bases from V and 5 bases from J, leaving 6 bases between. Here the CDR3 DNA reads TGTGCCTGGAACAGGGATAATTCACCCCTCCACTTT. Amino acid sequence: CAWNRDNSPLHF. Looking up the rest from reference TRBV30 and TRBJ1-6 gives the full variable domain: SQTIHQWPATLVQPVGSPLSLECTVEGTSNPNLYWYRQAAGRGLQLLFYSVGIGQISSEVPQNLSASRPQDRQFILSSKKLLLSDSGFYLCAWNRDNSPLHFGNGTRLTVT.

The rearrangement uses TRBV28 and TRBJ1-2; D possibly corresponds to TRBD1 (6 bases). V was shortened by 6 bases and J by 4 bases, with 9 bases between the two germline ends. This CDR3 region has 12 residues. Germline V gene sequence: CDR1 MDHEN, CDR2 SYDVKM. The CDR3 here is CASRTGLYGYTF. The CDR3, as DNA: TGTGCCAGCAGGACAGGCCTCTATGGCTACACCTTC.

The chain combines TRBV7-9 with TRBJ2-3, with D perhaps matching TRBD1 (6 bases). CDR1 is SEHNR and CDR2 is FQNEAQ in the germline V gene (reference sequence). The length of the CDR3 is 14 residues. V lost 5 bases, J lost 2 bases, and 11 bases lay in between. The CDR3 is CASSPGQNTDTQYF. CDR3 coding DNA: TGTGCCAGCAGCCCCGGACAGAACACAGATACGCAGTATTTT.

The genes are TRBV7-9 and TRBJ2-7, with 8 bases lining up with TRBD1. This CDR3 spans 17 amino acids. Trimming took 0 bases from V and 2 from J; bases not matched to a gene: 9. From germline, CDR1 is SEHNR and CDR2 FQNEAQ (reference sequence). The CDR3 reads CASSLAPGGAFPYEQYF. The CDR3 DNA follows: TGTGCCAGCAGCTTAGCCCCAGGGGGCGCTTTTCCCTACGAGCAGTACTTC.

The V gene is TRBV7-9, the J gene TRBJ1-6, with unresolved D. Germline lookup yields CDR1 SEHNR and CDR2 FQNEAQ (reference sequence). Trimming shortened V by 3 bases and J by 7 bases, and 7 bases separated the two germline ends. The CDR3 is made up of 13 amino acids. The CDR3 is CASSFDGNSPLHF. CDR3 bases: TGTGCCAGCAGCTTCGACGGGAATTCACCCCTCCACTTT.

CDR3 sequence (DNA): TGTGCCAGCAGTCAACGACAGGGGATGAACACTGAAGCTTTCTTT. Its translation: CASSQRQGMNTEAFF. The chain couples TRBV6-5 to TRBJ1-1, with 8 bases matching TRBD1. The CDR3 runs to 15 residues. The V and J ends lost 5 bases and 0 bases, in that order; junction bases with no gene match: 5. Germline V gene data show CDR1 as MNHEY and CDR2 as SVGAGI.

The V call is TRBV19, the J call TRBJ1-3; D unclear. Germline V CDR1 and CDR2: LNHDA, SQIVND (reference sequence). Trimming took off 8 bases at V and 0 bases at J, with 11 bases between the two ends. The CDR3 is 14 amino acids. The CDR3 region is CASVDVVSGNTIYF. DNA of the CDR3: TGTGCCAGTGTAGACGTAGTCTCTGGAAACACCATATATTTT.

On this clone itself: The sample has other DNA sequences that encode this CDR3 too. This sequence joins TRBV6-4 and TRBJ1-2; D perhaps matches TRBD1 (6 bases). V was cut by 4 bases and J by 4 bases, with 10 bases left in between. The germline V gene encodes CDR1 MRHNA and CDR2 SNTAGT. This CDR3 has 13 amino acids. In nucleotides, the CDR3 is TGTGCCAGCAGTGCAGGGGCGTCCTATGGCTACACCTTC. This gives the protein CASSAGASYGYTF.

The chain uses TRBV2 and TRBJ2-7, with 8 bases lining up with TRBD2. CDR1 and CDR2 from the germline V gene are SNHLY and FYNNEI. The CDR3 runs to 15 residues. V dropped 7 bases and J dropped 6; count of bases not matched to a gene: 14. As DNA, the CDR3 is TGTGCCAGCAAGGCAGACAGCGGGAGAGCCTCCGAGCAGTACTTC. Translated: CASKADSGRASEQYF.

The chain couples TRBV4-1 to TRBJ2-2, with unresolved D. CDR3 length: 14 amino acids. Between the trimmed V and J ends, which lost 4 bases and 5 bases, there was a span of 11 bases. Germline CDR1 MGHRA, CDR2 YSYEKL. The CDR3 DNA reads as TGCGCCAGCAGCCGCGGCCCCAGTACCGGGGAGCTGTTTTTT. This encodes CASSRGPSTGELFF.

The chain couples TRBV6-5 to TRBJ1-5; a possible D gene is TRBD1 (5 bases). V gave up 8 bases and J gave up 10 bases, with 18 bases separating them. Germline V CDR1 and CDR2: MNHEY, SVGAGI. CDR3 length: 13 amino acids. This CDR3 is CASRSPGSFPQHF. Written as DNA, the CDR3 is TGTGCCAGCCGTTCGCCAGGGAGCTTCCCCCAGCATTTT.

The rearrangement uses TRBV7-3 and TRBJ1-6; TRBD1 matches at 7 bases. The CDR3 has 16 residues. CDR1 and CDR2 from the germline V gene are SGHTA and FQGTGA. J was trimmed by 10 bases and V by 2 bases; bases with no gene match: 11. DNA of the CDR3: TGTGCCAGCAGCTTATGGCCCAAGGGGGCCCAATCACCCCTCCACTTT. Amino acids: CASSLWPKGAQSPLHF.

A single count supports this clone. V and J are TRBV6-5 and TRBJ2-7; D call uncertain. This CDR3 is built from 15 residues. Germline assignment: CDR1 MNHEY and CDR2 SVGAGI. The V gene lost 3 bases and the J gene lost 3 bases, with 15 bases spanning the gap. The CDR3 DNA is TGTGCCAGCAGTTATGGAGCGATATCTAACTACGAGCAGTACTTC. Protein sequence: CASSYGAISNYEQYF.

This chain joins TRBV25-1 and TRBJ2-3; TRBD1 matches 7 bases. Germline V lookup: CDR1 MGHDK, CDR2 SYGVNS. CDR3 length: 14 residues. The J segment lost 2 bases and the V segment lost 3 bases, leaving 2 bases of the junction unmatched. CDR3 loop: CASSEGQPTDTQYF. The CDR3 DNA sequence: TGTGCCAGCAGTGAGGGACAGCCCACAGATACGCAGTATTTT. Using reference TRBV25-1 and TRBJ2-3 for the parts outside the CDR3, the full variable domain is EADIYQTPRYLVIGTGKKITLECSQTMGHDKMYWYQQDPGMELHLIHYSYGVNSTEKGDLSSESTVSRIRTEHFPLTLESARPSHTSQYLCASSEGQPTDTQYFGPGTRLTVL.